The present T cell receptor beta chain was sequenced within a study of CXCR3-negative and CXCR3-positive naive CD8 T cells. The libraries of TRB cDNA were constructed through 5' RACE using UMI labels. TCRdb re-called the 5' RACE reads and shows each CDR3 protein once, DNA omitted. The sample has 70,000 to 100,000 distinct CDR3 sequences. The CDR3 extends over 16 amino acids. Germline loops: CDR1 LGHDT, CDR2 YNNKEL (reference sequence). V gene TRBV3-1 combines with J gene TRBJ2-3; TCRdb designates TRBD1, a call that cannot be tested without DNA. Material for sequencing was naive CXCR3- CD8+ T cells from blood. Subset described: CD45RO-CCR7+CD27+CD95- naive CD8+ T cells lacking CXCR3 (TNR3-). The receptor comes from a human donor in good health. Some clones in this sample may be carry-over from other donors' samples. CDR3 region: CASSHQPGDPTDTQYF.